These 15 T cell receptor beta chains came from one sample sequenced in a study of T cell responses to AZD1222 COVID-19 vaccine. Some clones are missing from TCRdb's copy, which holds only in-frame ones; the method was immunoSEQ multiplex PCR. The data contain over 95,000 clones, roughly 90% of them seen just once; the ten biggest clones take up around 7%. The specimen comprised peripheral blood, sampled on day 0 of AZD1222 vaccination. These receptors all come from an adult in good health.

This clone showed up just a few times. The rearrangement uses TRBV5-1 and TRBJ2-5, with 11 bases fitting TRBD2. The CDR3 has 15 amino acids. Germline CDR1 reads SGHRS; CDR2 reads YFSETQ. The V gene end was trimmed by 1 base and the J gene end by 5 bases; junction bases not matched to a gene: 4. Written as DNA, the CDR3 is TGCGCCAGCAGCTTGATTAGCGGGGGGGCGGAGACCCAGTACTTC. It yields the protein CASSLISGGAETQYF.

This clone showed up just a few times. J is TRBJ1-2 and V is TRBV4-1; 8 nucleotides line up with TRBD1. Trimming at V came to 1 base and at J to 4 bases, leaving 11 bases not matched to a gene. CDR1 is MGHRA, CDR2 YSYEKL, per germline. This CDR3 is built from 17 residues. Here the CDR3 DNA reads TGCGCCAGCAGCCAAGTCGGCAGGGGGCCAAAGGGCTATGGCTACACCTTC. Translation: CASSQVGRGPKGYGYTF.

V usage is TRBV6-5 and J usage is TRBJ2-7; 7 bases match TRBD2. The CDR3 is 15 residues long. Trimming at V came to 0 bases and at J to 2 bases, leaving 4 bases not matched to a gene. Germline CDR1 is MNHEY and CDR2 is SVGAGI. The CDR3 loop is CASSYSGGGTYEQYF. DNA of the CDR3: TGTGCCAGCAGTTACTCGGGCGGGGGAACCTACGAGCAGTACTTC.

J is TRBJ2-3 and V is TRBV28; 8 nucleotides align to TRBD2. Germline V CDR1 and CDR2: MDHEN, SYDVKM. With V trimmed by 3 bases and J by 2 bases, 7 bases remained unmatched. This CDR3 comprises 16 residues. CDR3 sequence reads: CASSFPRGGFTDTQYF. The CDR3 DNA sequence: TGTGCCAGCAGTTTCCCTCGGGGGGGGTTCACAGATACGCAGTATTTT.

CDR3 sequence (DNA): TGTGCCTGGAGTGTACGAGGGCTCGAGCAGTACTTC. Its translation: CAWSVRGLEQYF. The chain combines TRBV30 with TRBJ2-7, with D perhaps matching TRBD2 (5 bases). Germline V gene sequence: CDR1 GTSNPN, CDR2 SVGIG (reference sequence). The CDR3 totals 12 residues. With 0 bases removed from V and 6 bases from J, the gap between germline ends came to 9 bases.

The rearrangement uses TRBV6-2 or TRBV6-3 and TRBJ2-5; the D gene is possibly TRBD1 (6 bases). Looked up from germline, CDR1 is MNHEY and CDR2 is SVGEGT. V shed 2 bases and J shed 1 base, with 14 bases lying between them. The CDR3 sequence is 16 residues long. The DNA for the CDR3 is TGTGCCAGCAGTTACCGACAGGATCCCCTCCAAGAGACCCAGTACTTC. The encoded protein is CASSYRQDPLQETQYF.

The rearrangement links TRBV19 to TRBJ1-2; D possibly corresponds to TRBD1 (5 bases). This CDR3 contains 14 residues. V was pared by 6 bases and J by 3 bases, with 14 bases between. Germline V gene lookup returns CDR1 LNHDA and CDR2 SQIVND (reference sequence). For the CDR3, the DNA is TGTGCCAGTAGCGTAATCAGGGAGGACTATGGCTACACCTTC. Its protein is CASSVIREDYGYTF.

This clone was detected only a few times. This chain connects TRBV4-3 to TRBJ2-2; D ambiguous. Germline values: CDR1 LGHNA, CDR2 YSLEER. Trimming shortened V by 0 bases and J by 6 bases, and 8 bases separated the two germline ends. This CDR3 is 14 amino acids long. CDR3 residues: CASSQDNSAGELFF. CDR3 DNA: TGCGCCAGCAGCCAAGATAACTCCGCCGGGGAGCTGTTTTTT.

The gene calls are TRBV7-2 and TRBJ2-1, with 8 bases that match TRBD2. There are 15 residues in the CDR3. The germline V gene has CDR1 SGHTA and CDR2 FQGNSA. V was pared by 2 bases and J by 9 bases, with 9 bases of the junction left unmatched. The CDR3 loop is CASSLQPGGKGEQFF. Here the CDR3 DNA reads TGTGCCAGCAGCTTACAACCGGGAGGGAAAGGTGAGCAGTTCTTC.

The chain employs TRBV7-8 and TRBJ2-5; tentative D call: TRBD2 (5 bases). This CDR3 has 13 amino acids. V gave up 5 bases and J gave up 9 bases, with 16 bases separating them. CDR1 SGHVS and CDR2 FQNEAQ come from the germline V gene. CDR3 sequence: CASSPVVGLAQYF. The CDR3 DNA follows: TGTGCCAGCAGCCCGGTGGTTGGACTTGCCCAGTACTTC.

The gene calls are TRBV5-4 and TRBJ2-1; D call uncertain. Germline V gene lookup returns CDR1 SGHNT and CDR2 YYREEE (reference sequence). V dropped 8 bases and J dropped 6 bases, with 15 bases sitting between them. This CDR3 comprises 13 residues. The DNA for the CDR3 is TGTGCCAGTCAGAACGTAGGTGTCAATGAGCAGTTCTTC. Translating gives CASQNVGVNEQFF.

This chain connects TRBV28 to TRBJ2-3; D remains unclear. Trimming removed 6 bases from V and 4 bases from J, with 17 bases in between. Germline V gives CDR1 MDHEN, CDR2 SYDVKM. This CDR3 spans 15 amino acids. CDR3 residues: CASSPYYESADTQYF. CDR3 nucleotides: TGTGCCAGCAGCCCTTACTATGAGTCGGCAGATACGCAGTATTTT.

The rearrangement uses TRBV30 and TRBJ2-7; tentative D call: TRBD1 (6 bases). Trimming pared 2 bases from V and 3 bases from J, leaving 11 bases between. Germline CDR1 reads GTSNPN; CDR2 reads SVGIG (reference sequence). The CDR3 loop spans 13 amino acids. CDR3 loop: CAWSSLGGYEQYF. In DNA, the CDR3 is TGTGCCTGGAGTTCACTAGGGGGCTACGAGCAGTACTTC. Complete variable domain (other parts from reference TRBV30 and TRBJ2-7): SQTIHQWPATLVQPVGSPLSLECTVEGTSNPNLYWYRQAAGRGLQLLFYSVGIGQISSEVPQNLSASRPQDRQFILSSKKLLLSDSGFYLCAWSSLGGYEQYFGPGTRLTVT.

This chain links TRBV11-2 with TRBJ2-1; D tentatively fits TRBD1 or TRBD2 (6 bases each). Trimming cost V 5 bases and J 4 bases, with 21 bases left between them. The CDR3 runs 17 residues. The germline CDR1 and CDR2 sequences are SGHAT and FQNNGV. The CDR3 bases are TGTGCCAGCAGCGAGGGGGGCGGGCTCGTTTGGTACAATGAGCAGTTCTTC. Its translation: CASSEGGGLVWYNEQFF.

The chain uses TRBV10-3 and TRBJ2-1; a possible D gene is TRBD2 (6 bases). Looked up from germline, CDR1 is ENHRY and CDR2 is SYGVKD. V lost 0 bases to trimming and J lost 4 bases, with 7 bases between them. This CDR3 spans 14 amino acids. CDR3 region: CAISESGTYNEQFF. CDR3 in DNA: TGTGCCATCAGTGAGTCGGGGACTTACAATGAGCAGTTCTTC.